Listed below are T cell receptor beta chains from one sample, sequenced in a study of T cell repertoires in cytomegalovirus infection. TCRdb reprocessed the reads with MiXCR, giving one entry per CDR3 protein. The top ten hold 8% of the sample, which has fewer than 700,000 distinct CDR3 sequences, roughly 26% seen once. Sequenced: CD8+ T cells from PBMCs. Receptor source: a human donor in good health (CMV status not recorded). Some clones in this sample may be carry-over from other donors' samples. The CDR3 runs from the conserved cysteine through the conserved F or W. Fields, in order: V gene, D gene, clone size, J gene, CDR3 protein, CDR3 DNA. A D gene is named only where the DNA matches it firmly. Clone size is not always given. Where it is, it says once, few, many or a class for expanded clones.

V gene: TRBV7-2; D gene: .; clone size: many; J gene: TRBJ1-4; CDR3 protein: CASSLVVGLATNEKLFF; CDR3 DNA: TGTGCCAGCAGCTTAGTTGTGGGCTTAGCAACTAATGAAAAACTGTTTTTT
V gene: TRBV4-3; D gene: .; clone size: few; J gene: TRBJ2-2; CDR3 protein: CASSQDLQGPGELFF; CDR3 DNA: TGCGCCAGCAGCCAAGATCTACAGGGACCCGGGGAGCTGTTTTTT
V gene: TRBV5-1; D gene: .; clone size: many; J gene: TRBJ1-1; CDR3 protein: CASSLAANTEAFF; CDR3 DNA: TGTGCCAGCAGCTTAGCGGCGAACACTGAAGCTTTCTTT
V gene: TRBV7-9; D gene: .; clone size: few; J gene: TRBJ1-2; CDR3 protein: CASSLAAQVNGYTF; CDR3 DNA: TGTGCCAGCAGCTTAGCGGCGCAGGTGAATGGCTACACCTTC
V gene: TRBV6-5; D gene: .; clone size: .; J gene: TRBJ1-1; CDR3 protein: CASSYNRDTEAFF; CDR3 DNA: TGTGCCAGCAGTTACAACAGGGATACTGAAGCTTTCTTT
V gene: TRBV4-3; D gene: .; clone size: .; J gene: TRBJ1-2; CDR3 protein: CASSPSPLNNYGYTF; CDR3 DNA: TGCGCCAGCAGCCCTAGCCCCTTGAACAACTATGGCTACACCTTC
V gene: TRBV29-1; D gene: .; clone size: .; J gene: TRBJ2-1; CDR3 protein: CSVQQSEQFF; CDR3 DNA: TGCAGCGTACAACAGTCTGAGCAGTTCTTC
V gene: TRBV29-1; D gene: .; clone size: .; J gene: TRBJ2-6; CDR3 protein: CSVDLTDSGANVLTF; CDR3 DNA: TGCAGCGTTGACCTGACAGATTCTGGGGCCAACGTCCTGACTTTC
V gene: TRBV6-6; D gene: .; clone size: few; J gene: TRBJ1-1; CDR3 protein: CASSSTLRGGTEAFF; CDR3 DNA: TGTGCCAGCAGTTCCACCCTCCGCGGGGGGACTGAAGCTTTCTTT
V gene: TRBV7-2; D gene: .; clone size: many; J gene: TRBJ1-2; CDR3 protein: CASSLAVRGNDYGYTF; CDR3 DNA: TGTGCCAGCAGCTTAGCTGTTCGAGGGAATGACTATGGCTACACCTTC
V gene: TRBV28; D gene: TRBD1; clone size: .; J gene: TRBJ1-3; CDR3 protein: CASSDRAGNTIYF; CDR3 DNA: TGTGCCAGCAGCGACAGGGCAGGAAACACCATATATTTT
V gene: TRBV20-1; D gene: .; clone size: .; J gene: TRBJ1-3; CDR3 protein: CSARDFKGSGNTIYF; CDR3 DNA: TGCAGTGCAAGGGACTTCAAGGGCTCTGGAAACACCATATATTTT